This is a list of T cell receptor beta chains from one sample in a study of beta chain features in type 1 diabetes. Sequencing was performed with immunoSEQ multiplex PCR; in TCRdb, only in-frame clones are kept and a portion is missing. The sample records 200,000 to 300,000 clones, just over 20% being singletons. The sample taken for sequencing was naive CD4+ T cells from blood. Receptor source: a middle-aged woman with type 1 diabetes. CDR3s include the opening cysteine and the closing phenylalanine or tryptophan. Fields, in order: D gene, clone size, V gene, J gene, CDR3 DNA, CDR3 protein. The D gene is left open where the match is weak. Clone sizes are given selectively: once, few, many, or a class where the clone is expanded.

>TRBD1|few|TRBV2|TRBJ2-7
TGTGCCAGCAGTGAATCAGGGGGCCATGGCGAGCAGTACTTC
CASSESGGHGEQYF
>NA|few|TRBV30|TRBJ2-1
TGTGCCTGGACTAGGAGCTCCTACAATGAGCAGTTCTTC
CAWTRSSYNEQFF
>TRBD2|NA|TRBV29-1|TRBJ2-2
TGCAGCGTTGGTACTAGCGGGAGCCCCCCCAACACCGGGGAGCTGTTTTTT
CSVGTSGSPPNTGELFF
>TRBD2|few|TRBV5-1|TRBJ2-2
TGCGCCAGCAGCTTGGTGGGACTAGCGGACACCGGGGAGCTGTTTTTT
CASSLVGLADTGELFF
>TRBD2|NA|TRBV4-3|TRBJ2-3
TGCGCCAGCAGCCAAGAACTAGCGGGAGGTGAAGATACGCAGTATTTT
CASSQELAGGEDTQYF
>TRBD1|NA|TRBV28|TRBJ1-5
TGTGCCAGCAGAAGGACAGGGGGCAATCAGCCCCAGCATTTT
CASRRTGGNQPQHF
>NA|NA|TRBV30|TRBJ2-5
TGTGCCTGGAGTACAGGGACCCTTGGAGAGACCCAGTACTTC
CAWSTGTLGETQYF
>NA|few|TRBV27|TRBJ1-1
TGTGCCAGCCGACCAGGGTTGACGAACACTGAAGCTTTCTTT
CASRPGLTNTEAFF
>NA|NA|TRBV21-1|TRBJ1-1
TGTGCCAGTACGGGACAGGGATTCACTGAAGCTTTCTTT
CASTGQGFTEAFF
>TRBD1|few|TRBV5-4|TRBJ1-4
TGTGCCAGCAGCTTGTGGGCAGGGGGCGATGAAAAACTGTTTTTT
CASSLWAGGDEKLFF
>TRBD1|NA|TRBV5-1|TRBJ2-5
TGCGCCAGCAGCGGACAGGAGGAGACCCAGTACTTC
CASSGQEETQYF
>TRBD1|NA|TRBV6-6|TRBJ1-5
TGTGCCAGCAGCTCTCCGACAGGGGCCCAGCCCCAGCATTTT
CASSSPTGAQPQHF
>NA|few|TRBV30|TRBJ1-5
TGTGCCTGGACTTTGGGGCCGAATCAGCCCCAGCATTTT
CAWTLGPNQPQHF
>NA|NA|TRBV30|TRBJ1-2
TGTGCCTGGCGGGAGCGGAACTATGGCTACACCTTC
CAWRERNYGYTF
>NA|NA|TRBV9|TRBJ1-3
TGTGCCAGCAGCCCCCGGGGAGGGAATGAAAACACCATATATTTT
CASSPRGGNENTIYF
>TRBD2|few|TRBV7-2|TRBJ2-5
TGTGCCAGCAGCTTGGTTGGACTAGCGGGAGCAAGGGAGACCCAGTACTTC
CASSLVGLAGARETQYF
>TRBD1|few|TRBV9|TRBJ2-1
TGTGCCAGCAGCGGATGGGACAGGCGAATCGATGAGCAGTTCTTC
CASSGWDRRIDEQFF
>NA|NA|TRBV30|TRBJ2-7
TGTGCCTGGAAAAGAGCGCACGAGCAGTACTTC
CAWKRAHEQYF
>TRBD1|NA|TRBV28|TRBJ1-2
TGTGCCAGCAAGAGCACAGGGGAGACCTATGGCTACACCTTC
CASKSTGETYGYTF
>NA|few|TRBV7-2|TRBJ1-2
TGTGCCAGCAGCTCGGGTTATGGCTACACCTTC
CASSSGYGYTF
>NA|few|TRBV18|TRBJ1-6
TGTGCCAGCTCACCACGGGCAGTCCCCGATTCACCCCTCCACTTT
CASSPRAVPDSPLHF
>NA|NA|TRBV27|TRBJ2-1
TGTGCCAGCAGCCGTCGACAGCCGGGCTCCTACAATGAGCAGTTCTTC
CASSRRQPGSYNEQFF
>NA|NA|TRBV5-1|TRBJ2-5
TGCGCCAGCAGCTCTCCAGGGAGGTCTTGGGAGACCCAGTACTTC
CASSSPGRSWETQYF
>TRBD1|NA|TRBV5-6|TRBJ1-1
TGTGCCAGCAGCTTAGGGACAGGGGGCGGGCTGAACACTGAAGCTTTCTTT
CASSLGTGGGLNTEAFF
>NA|NA|TRBV2|TRBJ2-2
TGTGCCAGCATCCGGGACACAGTCAACACCGGGGAGCTGTTTTTT
CASIRDTVNTGELFF
>NA|NA|TRBV6-5|TRBJ2-1
TGTGCCAGCAGTCCCGGACTGGCCTACAATGAGCAGTTCTTC
CASSPGLAYNEQFF
>TRBD1|few|TRBV25-1|TRBJ1-4
TGTGCCAGCAGGGGACAGGCGGATGAAAAACTGTTTTTT
CASRGQADEKLFF
>TRBD1|NA|TRBV30|TRBJ1-2
TGTGCCTGGATGTTGGACAGGGCCCGGGGTGGCTACACCTTC
CAWMLDRARGGYTF
>NA|few|TRBV6-5|TRBJ1-1
TGTGCCAGCAGTTATGGAGGGCTGGAGACTGAAGCTTTCTTT
CASSYGGLETEAFF
>NA|NA|TRBV19|TRBJ1-2
TGTGCCAGTAACAAAGGAGGGTCGGACCTCTATGGCTACACCTTC
CASNKGGSDLYGYTF
>TRBD1|NA|TRBV7-2|TRBJ2-7
TGTGCCAGCAGCTTAGCGACAGGACAGGTCGAGCAGTACTTC
CASSLATGQVEQYF
>NA|few|TRBV7-2|TRBJ2-7
TGTGCCAGCAGCTTAGAAGCCCTAAGCTCCTACGAGCAGTACTTC
CASSLEALSSYEQYF
>NA|few|TRBV5-1|TRBJ1-1
TGCGCCAGCAGTTTCGACGGGATGAACACTGAAGCTTTCTTT
CASSFDGMNTEAFF
>TRBD1|NA|TRBV28|TRBJ1-4
TGTGCCAGCAGGGGACAGGGTGGAACTAATGAAAAACTGTTTTTT
CASRGQGGTNEKLFF
>NA|NA|TRBV28|TRBJ1-6
TGTGCCAGCAGTCACGACAGGCCCCTCCACTTT
CASSHDRPLHF
>TRBD1|NA|TRBV28|TRBJ2-1
TGTGCCAGCAGTAATGGAGGGACAGGGAACAATGAGCAGTTCTTC
CASSNGGTGNNEQFF
>NA|few|TRBV30|TRBJ1-1
TGTGCCTGGGGAGGGACGGTGAACACTGAAGCTTTCTTT
CAWGGTVNTEAFF
>TRBD1|few|TRBV5-1|TRBJ1-4
TGCGCCAGCAGCTTGGGACAGGGAGGAAGGACTAATGAAAAACTGTTTTTT
CASSLGQGGRTNEKLFF
>NA|NA|TRBV27|TRBJ1-6
TGTGCCAGCAGTTTATCGGGCTCCGGTAGGCATAATTCACCCCTCCACTTT
CASSLSGSGRHNSPLHF
>NA|few|TRBV5-1|TRBJ1-4
TGCGCCAGCAGCCCACGGAGTGCAACTAATGAAAAACTGTTTTTT
CASSPRSATNEKLFF
>NA|few|TRBV6-5|TRBJ2-3
TGTGCCAGCAGTTACCGGGACCTATGGGGGGCAGATACGCAGTATTTT
CASSYRDLWGADTQYF
>NA|NA|TRBV28|TRBJ1-5
TGTGCCAGCAGAACGCAGAGCAATCAGCCCCAGCATTTT
CASRTQSNQPQHF
>NA|few|TRBV6-5|TRBJ2-1
TGTGCCAGCAGTTACGAAGTGCTCGGTAGTGAGCAGTTCTTC
CASSYEVLGSEQFF
>NA|few|TRBV4-3|TRBJ2-2
TGCGCCAGCAGCCAAGGCACATCCGGGGAGCTGTTTTTT
CASSQGTSGELFF
>NA|few|TRBV7-9|TRBJ1-2
TGTGCCAGCACCCGGGGGGGCGGCTCAGGTATCTACACCTTC
CASTRGGGSGIYTF
>TRBD2|NA|TRBV19|TRBJ2-3
TGTGCCAGTAGCAAGCGGGAGGGATTCACAGATACGCAGTATTTT
CASSKREGFTDTQYF
>NA|NA|TRBV7-9|TRBJ1-4
TGTGCCAGCAGTCCGATCAGGGGTCACGGTGAAAAACTGTTTTTT
CASSPIRGHGEKLFF
>NA|few|TRBV29-1|TRBJ1-1
TGCAGCGTTGACCGGGACATGAACACTGAAGCTTTCTTT
CSVDRDMNTEAFF
>TRBD1|once|TRBV27|TRBJ1-4
TGTGCCAGCAGTTTATTGGGACAGGGGGGTGAAAAACTGTTTTTT
CASSLLGQGGEKLFF
>TRBD1|NA|TRBV4-2|TRBJ2-7
TGTGCCAGCAGCCAAGGACAGGGGGCAAGCTACGAGCAGTACTTC
CASSQGQGASYEQYF
>NA|NA|TRBV6-5|TRBJ2-7
TGTGCCAGCAGCATAGACACGACCTACGAGCAGTACTTC
CASSIDTTYEQYF
>NA|NA|TRBV6-6|TRBJ2-5
TGTGCCAGCAGTTACGGGGGACTGGTGTCAGAGACCCAGTACTTC
CASSYGGLVSETQYF
>NA|NA|TRBV14|TRBJ2-1
TGTGCCAGCAGCCAAGTGGCAAACCGGGAGAATGAGCAGTTCTTC
CASSQVANRENEQFF
>NA|few|TRBV21-1|TRBJ1-5
TGTGCCAGCAGCAAACTCCCGGGACAGCTGACCAATCAGCCCCAGCATTTT
CASSKLPGQLTNQPQHF
>TRBD1|NA|TRBV25-1|TRBJ1-2
TGTGCCAGCAGTGACGACAGGGGCCCATATGGCTACACCTTC
CASSDDRGPYGYTF